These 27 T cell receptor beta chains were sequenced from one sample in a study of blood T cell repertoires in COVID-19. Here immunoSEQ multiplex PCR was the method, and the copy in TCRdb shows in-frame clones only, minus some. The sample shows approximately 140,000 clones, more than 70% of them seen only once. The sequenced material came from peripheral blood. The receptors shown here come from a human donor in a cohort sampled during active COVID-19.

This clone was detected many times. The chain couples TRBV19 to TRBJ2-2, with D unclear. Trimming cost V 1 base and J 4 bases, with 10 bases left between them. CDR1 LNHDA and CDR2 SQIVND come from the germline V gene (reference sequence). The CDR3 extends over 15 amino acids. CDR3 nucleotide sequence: TGTGCCAGTAGTATAGGGCCGTCGGGCACCGGGGAGCTGTTTTTT. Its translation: CASSIGPSGTGELFF.

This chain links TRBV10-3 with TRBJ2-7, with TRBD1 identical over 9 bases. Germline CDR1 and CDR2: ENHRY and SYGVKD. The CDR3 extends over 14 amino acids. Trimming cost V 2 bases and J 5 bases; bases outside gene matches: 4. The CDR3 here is CAISETGGRDEQYF. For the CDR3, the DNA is TGTGCCATCAGTGAGACAGGGGGCAGAGACGAGCAGTACTTC.

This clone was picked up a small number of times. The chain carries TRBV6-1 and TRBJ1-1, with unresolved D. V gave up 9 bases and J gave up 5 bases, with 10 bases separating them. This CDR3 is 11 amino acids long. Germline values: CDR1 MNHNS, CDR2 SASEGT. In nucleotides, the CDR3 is TGTGCCAGTCTAACCGGGACTGAAGCTTTCTTT. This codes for CASLTGTEAFF.

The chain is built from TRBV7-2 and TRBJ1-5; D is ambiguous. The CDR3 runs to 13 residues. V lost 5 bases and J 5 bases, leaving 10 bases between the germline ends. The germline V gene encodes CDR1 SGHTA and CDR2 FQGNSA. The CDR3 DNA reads TGTGCCAGCAGCGCGGGTCGGCATCAGCCCCAGCATTTT. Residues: CASSAGRHQPQHF. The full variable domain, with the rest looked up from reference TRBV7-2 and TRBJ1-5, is GAGVSQSPSNKVTEKGKDVELRCDPISGHTALYWYRQSLGQGLEFLIYFQGNSAPDKSGLPSDRFSAERTGGSVSTLTIQRTQQEDSAVYLCASSAGRHQPQHFGDGTRLSIL.

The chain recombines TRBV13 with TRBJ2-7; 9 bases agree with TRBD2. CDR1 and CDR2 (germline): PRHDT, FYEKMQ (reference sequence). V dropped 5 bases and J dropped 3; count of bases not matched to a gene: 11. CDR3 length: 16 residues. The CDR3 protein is CASSLAGSGGIYEQYF. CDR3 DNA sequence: TGTGCCAGCAGCCTAGCGGGGAGCGGGGGCATCTACGAGCAGTACTTC.

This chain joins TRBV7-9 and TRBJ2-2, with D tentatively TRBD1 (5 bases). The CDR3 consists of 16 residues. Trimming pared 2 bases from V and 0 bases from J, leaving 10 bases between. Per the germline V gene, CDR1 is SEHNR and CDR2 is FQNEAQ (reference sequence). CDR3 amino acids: CASSLIGHANTGELFF. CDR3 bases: TGTGCCAGCAGCTTAATCGGACACGCGAACACCGGGGAGCTGTTTTTT.

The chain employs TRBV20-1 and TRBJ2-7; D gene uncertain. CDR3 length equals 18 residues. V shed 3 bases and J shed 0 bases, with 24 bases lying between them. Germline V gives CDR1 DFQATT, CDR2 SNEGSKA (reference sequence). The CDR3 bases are TGCAGTGCTAGTAAAGCCGGGTTCCTTCTTCCCAGCTCCTACGAGCAGTACTTC. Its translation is CSASKAGFLLPSSYEQYF.

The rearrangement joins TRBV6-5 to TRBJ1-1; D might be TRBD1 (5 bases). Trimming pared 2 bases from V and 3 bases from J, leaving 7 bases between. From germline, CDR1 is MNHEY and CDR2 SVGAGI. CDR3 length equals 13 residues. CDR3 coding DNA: TGTGCCAGCAGTTACGTAGGGGACACTGAAGCTTTCTTT. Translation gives CASSYVGDTEAFF.

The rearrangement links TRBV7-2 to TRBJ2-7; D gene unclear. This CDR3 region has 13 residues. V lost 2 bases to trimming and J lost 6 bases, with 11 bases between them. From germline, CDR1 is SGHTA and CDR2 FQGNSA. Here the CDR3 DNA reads TGTGCCAGCAGCTTAACGCCTAGTCGCGAGCAGTACTTC. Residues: CASSLTPSREQYF.

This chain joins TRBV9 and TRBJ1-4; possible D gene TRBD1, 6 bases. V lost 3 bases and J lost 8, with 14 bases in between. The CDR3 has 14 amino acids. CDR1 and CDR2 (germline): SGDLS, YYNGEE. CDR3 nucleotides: TGTGCCAGCAGCGCTAAGGGGGAAAACGAAAAACTGTTTTTT. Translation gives CASSAKGENEKLFF.

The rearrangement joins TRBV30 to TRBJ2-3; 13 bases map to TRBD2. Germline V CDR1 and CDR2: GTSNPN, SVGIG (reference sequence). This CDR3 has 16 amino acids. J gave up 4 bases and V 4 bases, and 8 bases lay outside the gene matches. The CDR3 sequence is CAWTDPGLAGADTQYF. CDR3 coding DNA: TGTGCCTGGACCGACCCCGGACTAGCGGGGGCAGATACGCAGTATTTT.

CDR3 sequence (DNA): TGTGCCAGCAGCTTAAGGGACAGTCCCTACGAGCAGTACTTC. It yields the protein CASSLRDSPYEQYF. This chain joins TRBV11-2 and TRBJ2-7; 7 bases fit TRBD1. Germline V gives CDR1 SGHAT, CDR2 FQNNGV. The CDR3 covers 14 residues. J was trimmed by 2 bases and V by 2 bases; bases with no gene match: 3.

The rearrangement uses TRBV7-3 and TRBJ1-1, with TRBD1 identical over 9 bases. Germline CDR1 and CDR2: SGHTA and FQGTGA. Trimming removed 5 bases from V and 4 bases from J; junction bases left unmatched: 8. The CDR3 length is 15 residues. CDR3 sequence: CASSPGQGRLTEAFF. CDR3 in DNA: TGTGCCAGCAGCCCGGGACAGGGTCGCCTCACTGAAGCTTTCTTT.

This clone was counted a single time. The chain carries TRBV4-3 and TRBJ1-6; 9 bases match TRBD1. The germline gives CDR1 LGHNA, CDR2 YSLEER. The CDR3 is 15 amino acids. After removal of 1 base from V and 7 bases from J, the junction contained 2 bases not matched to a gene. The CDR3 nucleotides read TGCGCCAGCAGCCAAGGGACAGGGGTGAATTCACCCCTCCACTTT. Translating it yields CASSQGTGVNSPLHF.

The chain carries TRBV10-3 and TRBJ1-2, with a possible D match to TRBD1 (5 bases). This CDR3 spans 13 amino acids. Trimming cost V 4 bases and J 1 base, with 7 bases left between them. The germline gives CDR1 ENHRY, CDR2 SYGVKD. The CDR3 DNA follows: TGTGCCATCAGTGGACAGCTTAACTATGGCTACACCTTC. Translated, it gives CAISGQLNYGYTF.

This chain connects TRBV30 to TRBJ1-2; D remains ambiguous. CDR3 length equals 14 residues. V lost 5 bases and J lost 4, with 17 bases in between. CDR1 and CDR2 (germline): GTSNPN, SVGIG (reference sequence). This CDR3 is CAWALTRTLYGYTF. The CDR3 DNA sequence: TGTGCCTGGGCCCTGACAAGAACACTCTATGGCTACACCTTC.

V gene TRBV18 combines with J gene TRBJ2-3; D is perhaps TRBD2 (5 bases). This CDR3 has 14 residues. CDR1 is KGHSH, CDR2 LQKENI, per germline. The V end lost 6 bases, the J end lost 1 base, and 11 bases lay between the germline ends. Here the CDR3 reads CASSLTGGTDTQYF. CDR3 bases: TGTGCCAGCTCGCTGACCGGGGGCACAGATACGCAGTATTTT.

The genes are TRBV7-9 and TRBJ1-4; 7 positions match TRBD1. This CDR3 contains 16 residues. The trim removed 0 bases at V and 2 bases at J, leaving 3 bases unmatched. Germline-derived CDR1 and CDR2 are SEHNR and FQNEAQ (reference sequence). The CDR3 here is CASSLAQGRTNEKLFF. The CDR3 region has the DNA TGTGCCAGCAGCTTAGCACAGGGGCGGACTAATGAAAAACTGTTTTTT.

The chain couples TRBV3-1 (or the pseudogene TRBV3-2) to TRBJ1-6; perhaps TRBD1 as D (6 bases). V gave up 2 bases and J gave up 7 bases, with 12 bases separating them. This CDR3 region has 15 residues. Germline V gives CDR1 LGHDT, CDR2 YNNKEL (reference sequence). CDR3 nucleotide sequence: TGTGCCAGCAGCCAATCCGACAGGAGGAATTCACCCCTCCACTTT. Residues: CASSQSDRRNSPLHF.

The CDR3 spells CATGVYSYNEQFF. The DNA of the CDR3 is TGTGCCACCGGGGTTTACTCCTACAATGAGCAGTTCTTC. This chain links TRBV10-3 with TRBJ2-1; possible D gene TRBD2, 5 bases. Germline CDR1 is ENHRY and CDR2 is SYGVKD. Trimming removed 10 bases from V and 0 bases from J, with 10 bases in between. The CDR3 sequence is 13 residues long.

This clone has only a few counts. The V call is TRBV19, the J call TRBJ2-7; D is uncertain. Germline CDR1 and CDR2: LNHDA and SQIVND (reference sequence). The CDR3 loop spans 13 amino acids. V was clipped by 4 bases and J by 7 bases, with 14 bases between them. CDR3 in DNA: TGTGCCAGTAGTACGTCGTGGGTGGAGGAGCAGTACTTC. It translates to CASSTSWVEEQYF.

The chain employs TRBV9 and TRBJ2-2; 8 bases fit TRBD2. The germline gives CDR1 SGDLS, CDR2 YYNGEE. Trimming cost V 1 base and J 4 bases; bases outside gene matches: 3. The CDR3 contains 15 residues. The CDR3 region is CASSVTGGSTGELFF. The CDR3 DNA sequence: TGTGCCAGCAGCGTAACGGGGGGGAGCACCGGGGAGCTGTTTTTT.

This chain's CDR3 is CASSQDTAGGTDTQYF. CDR3 bases: TGCGCCAGCAGCCAAGATACAGCGGGGGGCACAGATACGCAGTATTTT. The rearrangement joins TRBV4-1 to TRBJ2-3, with 8 bases identical to TRBD2. Germline assignment: CDR1 MGHRA and CDR2 YSYEKL. This CDR3 has 16 residues. With 0 bases clipped from V and 1 base from J, the junction kept 3 bases outside the gene matches.

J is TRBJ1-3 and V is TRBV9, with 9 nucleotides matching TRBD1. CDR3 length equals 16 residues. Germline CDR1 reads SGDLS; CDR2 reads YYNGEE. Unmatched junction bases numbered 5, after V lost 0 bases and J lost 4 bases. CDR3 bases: TGTGCCAGCAGCGTAGGTACAGGGGGCGCCGGAAACACCATATATTTT. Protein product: CASSVGTGGAGNTIYF.

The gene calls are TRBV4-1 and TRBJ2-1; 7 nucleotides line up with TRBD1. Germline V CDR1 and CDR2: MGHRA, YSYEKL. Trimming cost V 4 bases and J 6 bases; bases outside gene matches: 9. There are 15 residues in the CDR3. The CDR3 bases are TGCGCCAGCAGCCCCGGGACAGCGGTCGTCAATGAGCAGTTCTTC. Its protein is CASSPGTAVVNEQFF.

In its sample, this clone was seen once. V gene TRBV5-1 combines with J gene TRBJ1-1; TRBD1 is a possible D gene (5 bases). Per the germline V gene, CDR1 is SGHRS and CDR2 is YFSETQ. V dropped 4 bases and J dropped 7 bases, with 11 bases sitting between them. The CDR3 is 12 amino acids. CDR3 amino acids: CASSPDTFEAFF. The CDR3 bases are TGCGCCAGCAGCCCGGACACTTTTGAAGCTTTCTTT.

CDR3 nucleotide sequence: TGTGCCAGCAGCTCCGACAGGGGGCAAGCTAATGAAAAACTGTTTTTT. It translates to CASSSDRGQANEKLFF. This sequence joins TRBV5-4 and TRBJ1-4, with 10 nucleotides matching TRBD1. CDR3 length: 16 residues. Germline CDR1 and CDR2: SGHNT and YYREEE (reference sequence). V shed 3 bases, J shed 3 bases, and the junction held 5 bases outside the gene matches.